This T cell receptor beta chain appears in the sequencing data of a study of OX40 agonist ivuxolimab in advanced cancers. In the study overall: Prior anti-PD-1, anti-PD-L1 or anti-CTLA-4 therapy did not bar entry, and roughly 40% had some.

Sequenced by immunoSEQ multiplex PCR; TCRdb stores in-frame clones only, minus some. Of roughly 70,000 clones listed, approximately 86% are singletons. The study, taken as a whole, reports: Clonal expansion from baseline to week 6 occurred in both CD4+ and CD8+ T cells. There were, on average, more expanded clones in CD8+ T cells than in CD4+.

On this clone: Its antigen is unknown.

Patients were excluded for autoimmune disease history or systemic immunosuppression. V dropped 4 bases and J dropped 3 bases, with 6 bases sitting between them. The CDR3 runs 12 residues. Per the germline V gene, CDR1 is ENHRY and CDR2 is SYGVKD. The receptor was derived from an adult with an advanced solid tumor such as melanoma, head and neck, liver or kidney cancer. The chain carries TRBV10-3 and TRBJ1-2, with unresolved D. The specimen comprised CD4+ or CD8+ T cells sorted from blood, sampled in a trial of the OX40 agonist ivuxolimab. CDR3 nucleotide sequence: TGTGCCATCAGTGTACAGCACTATGGCTACACCTTC. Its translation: CAISVQHYGYTF.